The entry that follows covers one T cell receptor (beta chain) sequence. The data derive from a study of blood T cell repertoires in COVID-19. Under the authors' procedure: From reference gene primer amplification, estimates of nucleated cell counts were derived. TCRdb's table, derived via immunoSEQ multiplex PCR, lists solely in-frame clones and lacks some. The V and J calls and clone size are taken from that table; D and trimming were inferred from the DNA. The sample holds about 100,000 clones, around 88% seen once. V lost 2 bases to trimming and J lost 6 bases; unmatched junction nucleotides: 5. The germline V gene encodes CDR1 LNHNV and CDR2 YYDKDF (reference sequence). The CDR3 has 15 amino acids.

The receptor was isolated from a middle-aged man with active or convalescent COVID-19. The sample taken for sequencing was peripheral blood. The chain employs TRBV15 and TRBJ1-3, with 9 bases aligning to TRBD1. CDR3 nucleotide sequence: TGTGCCACCAGCAGATACGGACAGGGGCTAAACACCATATATTTT. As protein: CATSRYGQGLNTIYF.